This TCR beta chain was identified in a study of post-analysis software for immune sequencing data. Study as a whole: Multiple sclerosis in the patients followed relapsing-remitting, secondary progressive and progressive-relapsing courses.

Included in the TCR beta cDNA libraries were unique molecular identifiers. A single record per CDR3 protein comes from TCRdb applying MiXCR to the PCR reads. This table has about half a million distinct CDR3 sequences, around a third appearing once. Study-wide results and caveats: Strong co-clustering by F measure was evident for samples that had been prepared in the same batch. Compared with controls, patients had more of about 5 TRBV segments, including TRBV5-6, TRBV5-1 and TRBV20-1.

Germline CDR1 SNHLY, CDR2 FYNNEI. The CDR3 loop spans 12 amino acids. V was shortened by 2 bases and J by 5 bases, with 4 bases between the two germline ends. With respect to this clonotype: The antigen is not known.

Material for sequencing was blood. The sequence was collected from a girl aged 2-17 years with multiple sclerosis. This chain joins TRBV2 and TRBJ2-1; unclear D gene. The CDR3, as DNA: TGTGCCAGCAGTGAAAACGACAATGAGCAGTTCTTC. Its translation: CASSENDNEQFF.